The rows below give T cell receptor beta chains drawn from one sample of a study of blood T cell repertoires in COVID-19. Data came from immunoSEQ multiplex PCR; TCRdb stores just in-frame clones and leaves some out. The sample has some 250,000 clones, about 70% seen once; the top ten hold around 3.2%. Sequencing input: peripheral blood. These receptors came from a woman of 80 years or more with acute or convalescent COVID-19. The CDR3 runs from the conserved cysteine through the conserved F or W. D genes are given only for firm matches. Expanded clones are given a class, and other clones once, few, many or no size at all.

abundance	d_gene	v_gene	j_gene	CDR3aa	CDR3nt
NA	NA	TRBV10-2	TRBJ1-2	CASSDGYHRGGYTF	TGCGCCAGCAGTGACGGGTATCATCGGGGTGGCTACACCTTC
NA	NA	TRBV3-1/TRBV3-2	TRBJ2-2	CASSQVKRELFF	TGTGCCAGCAGCCAAGTCAAAAGGGAGCTGTTTTTT
NA	TRBD1	TRBV5-4	TRBJ1-2	CASSSTNRGNYGYTF	TGTGCCAGCAGCTCGACAAACAGGGGGAACTATGGCTACACCTTC
NA	TRBD1	TRBV6-6	TRBJ1-2	CASIQGDRLYGYTF	TGTGCCAGCATCCAAGGGGACAGACTATATGGCTACACCTTC
few	NA	TRBV3-1/TRBV3-2	TRBJ2-5	CASSPGPQGRFQETQYF	TGTGCCAGCAGCCCGGGCCCCCAGGGGCGCTTCCAAGAGACCCAGTACTTC
NA	NA	TRBV5-4	TRBJ2-4	CASSLGSSSGKNIQYF	TGTGCCAGCAGCTTAGGGAGCAGCTCTGGGAAAAACATTCAGTACTTC
once	NA	TRBV30	TRBJ1-2	CAWTGGGGRNYGYTF	TGTGCCTGGACGGGCGGGGGGGGACGGAACTATGGCTACACCTTC
NA	TRBD1	TRBV5-6	TRBJ1-1	CASSLIQQGADTEAFF	TGTGCCAGCAGCTTGATACAACAGGGGGCGGACACTGAAGCTTTCTTT
NA	NA	TRBV21-1	TRBJ1-4	CASSENGGADEKLFF	TGTGCCAGCAGCGAAAACGGAGGAGCGGATGAAAAACTGTTTTTT
few	TRBD1	TRBV27	TRBJ2-6	CASSRQGGGANVLTF	TGTGCCAGCAGTCGACAGGGCGGTGGGGCCAACGTCCTGACTTTC
NA	TRBD1	TRBV7-2	TRBJ1-2	CASSLRAPGQTISSYGYTF	TGTGCCAGCAGCTTAAGGGCTCCGGGACAGACAATTTCATCGTACGGCTACACCTTC
few	TRBD1	TRBV6-6	TRBJ1-1	CASSYAHRGQGSEAFF	TGTGCCAGCAGTTACGCCCACCGGGGACAGGGATCTGAAGCTTTCTTT
NA	NA	TRBV7-9	TRBJ2-7	CASSLVLGAYEQYF	TGTGCCAGCAGCTTAGTCTTGGGAGCCTACGAGCAGTACTTC
NA	TRBD1	TRBV28	TRBJ1-2	CASIPGTGFYGYTF	TGTGCCAGCATACCCGGGACAGGTTTCTATGGCTACACCTTC
NA	TRBD1	TRBV7-2	TRBJ1-2	CASSSGQGTNYGYTF	TGTGCCAGCAGCTCGGGACAGGGCACTAACTATGGCTACACCTTC
NA	NA	TRBV2	TRBJ2-6	CASSSQRSSGANVLTF	TGTGCCAGCAGTTCACAGCGGTCCTCTGGGGCCAACGTCCTGACTTTC
NA	NA	TRBV6-2/TRBV6-3	TRBJ2-7	CASSYSQSYEQYF	TGTGCCAGCAGTTACTCGCAGTCCTACGAGCAGTACTTC
few	TRBD1	TRBV6-5	TRBJ1-1	CASSYSLDRDKAFF	TGTGCCAGCAGTTACTCCCTGGACAGGGATAAAGCTTTCTTT
NA	TRBD2	TRBV7-2	TRBJ2-6	CASSLARLAAHSGANVLTF	TGTGCCAGCAGCTTAGCCCGACTAGCGGCTCACTCTGGGGCCAACGTCCTGACTTTC
NA	NA	TRBV2	TRBJ2-7	CASRRGGATYEQYF	TGTGCCAGCAGGAGGGGGGGGGCCACCTACGAGCAGTACTTC
NA	TRBD2	TRBV10-3	TRBJ2-7	CANAGTSNEQYF	TGTGCCAACGCCGGGACTAGCAACGAGCAGTACTTC
NA	TRBD1	TRBV5-1	TRBJ1-5	CASSLGQGLDQPQHF	TGCGCCAGCAGCTTGGGACAGGGGTTGGATCAGCCCCAGCATTTT
NA	NA	TRBV19	TRBJ1-3	CASSNRELFARTIYF	TGTGCCAGTAGTAACAGGGAATTATTCGCGCGCACCATATATTTT
NA	TRBD1	TRBV2	TRBJ1-2	CASSFRDRGTLYTF	TGTGCCAGCAGTTTCCGGGACAGGGGAACCCTCTACACCTTC
NA	TRBD1	TRBV12-3/TRBV12-4	TRBJ1-1	CASTFQGATEAFF	TGTGCCAGCACCTTCCAGGGGGCCACTGAAGCTTTCTTT
NA	NA	TRBV15	TRBJ2-1	CATSRDLLGNEQFF	TGTGCCACCAGCAGAGATCTTCTAGGAAATGAGCAGTTCTTC
NA	NA	TRBV4-1	TRBJ2-2	CASSLSWQRRDTGELFF	TGCGCCAGCAGCCTCTCCTGGCAGCGGAGAGACACCGGGGAGCTGTTTTTT
NA	TRBD1	TRBV7-9	TRBJ2-1	CASSGSDRARPFF	TGTGCCAGCAGCGGCTCGGACAGGGCTAGGCCGTTCTTC
many	TRBD2	TRBV7-9	TRBJ2-1	CASSLHFGTSGSSYNEQFF	TGTGCCAGCAGTTTACACTTCGGGACTAGCGGGAGCTCCTACAATGAGCAGTTCTTC
NA	NA	TRBV2	TRBJ1-2	CASSVGQIYGYTF	TGTGCCAGCAGTGTGGGGCAGATATATGGCTACACCTTC
NA	TRBD1	TRBV5-1	TRBJ1-2	CASSLSTDRVHGYTF	TGCGCCAGCAGCTTGTCAACGGACAGGGTCCATGGCTACACCTTC
NA	NA	TRBV29-1	TRBJ2-3	CSVAEPAQYF	TGCAGCGTGGCGGAACCGGCGCAGTATTTT
once	NA	TRBV6-1	TRBJ1-4	CASSEALGAGEKLFF	TGTGCCAGCAGTGAAGCGCTGGGGGCCGGGGAAAAACTGTTTTTT
NA	NA	TRBV6-5	TRBJ1-1	CASTLTPNTEAFF	TGTGCCAGCACCCTGACACCTAACACTGAAGCTTTCTTT
NA	TRBD1	TRBV5-1	TRBJ2-3	CASSFTGDYTDTQYF	TGCGCCAGCAGCTTTACAGGGGATTACACAGATACGCAGTATTTT
NA	TRBD2	TRBV19	TRBJ2-4	CASSSGGLAKNIQYF	TGTGCCAGTTCAAGCGGGGGGCTAGCCAAAAACATTCAGTACTTC
NA	NA	TRBV10-3	TRBJ1-2	CAIRWEANYGYTF	TGTGCCATCCGGTGGGAGGCGAACTATGGCTACACCTTC
NA	NA	TRBV7-2	TRBJ2-1	CASSFSTGFNEQFF	TGTGCCAGCAGCTTCTCAACAGGGTTCAATGAGCAGTTCTTC
few	NA	TRBV7-2	TRBJ1-2	CASSLVAGVKGYTF	TGTGCCAGCAGCTTAGTGGCAGGGGTGAAAGGCTACACCTTC
NA	TRBD1	TRBV18	TRBJ1-2	CASSRKGQQGYTF	TGTGCCAGCTCACGTAAGGGACAGCAGGGCTACACCTTC
NA	NA	TRBV7-2	TRBJ2-1	CASTLGGAIEQFF	TGTGCCAGCACCCTGGGGGGGGCTATTGAGCAGTTCTTC
NA	TRBD1	TRBV7-9	TRBJ2-1	CASSPRDRDHNEQFF	TGTGCCAGCAGCCCCCGGGACAGGGACCACAATGAGCAGTTCTTC
NA	NA	TRBV5-1	TRBJ1-1	CASSFGGAGTEAFF	TGCGCCAGCAGCTTCGGAGGGGCGGGGACTGAAGCTTTCTTT
NA	NA	TRBV6-5	TRBJ2-5	CASSEAGRETQYF	TGTGCCAGCAGCGAGGCAGGGAGGGAGACCCAGTACTTC
NA	TRBD2	TRBV28	TRBJ2-1	CASRSGGISNEQFF	TGTGCCAGCAGGAGCGGGGGGATCTCCAATGAGCAGTTCTTC
many	TRBD1	TRBV7-9	TRBJ2-7	CASSPRPRQGPHEQYF	TGTGCCAGCAGCCCGAGACCACGACAGGGTCCCCACGAGCAGTACTTC
NA	TRBD1	TRBV29-1	TRBJ1-1	CSGGQGLNTEAFF	TGCAGCGGGGGACAGGGGTTGAACACTGAAGCTTTCTTT
once	NA	TRBV19	TRBJ1-3	CASSQASMGNTIYF	TGTGCCAGTAGCCAGGCCTCTATGGGAAACACCATATATTTT
NA	TRBD1	TRBV27	TRBJ2-3	CASSPLTGVGDTQYF	TGTGCCAGCAGTCCACTGACAGGGGTCGGAGATACGCAGTATTTT
NA	TRBD1	TRBV5-1	TRBJ1-2	CASSLTGGSYGYTF	TGCGCCAGCAGCTTAACAGGGGGGTCCTATGGCTACACCTTC
NA	NA	TRBV7-9	TRBJ1-4	CASSPPTGLDEKLFF	TGTGCCAGCAGCCCCCCAACAGGGCTGGACGAAAAACTGTTTTTT
NA	NA	TRBV7-2	TRBJ2-5	CASSLGQQETQYF	TGTGCCAGCAGCTTAGGGCAGCAAGAGACCCAGTACTTC